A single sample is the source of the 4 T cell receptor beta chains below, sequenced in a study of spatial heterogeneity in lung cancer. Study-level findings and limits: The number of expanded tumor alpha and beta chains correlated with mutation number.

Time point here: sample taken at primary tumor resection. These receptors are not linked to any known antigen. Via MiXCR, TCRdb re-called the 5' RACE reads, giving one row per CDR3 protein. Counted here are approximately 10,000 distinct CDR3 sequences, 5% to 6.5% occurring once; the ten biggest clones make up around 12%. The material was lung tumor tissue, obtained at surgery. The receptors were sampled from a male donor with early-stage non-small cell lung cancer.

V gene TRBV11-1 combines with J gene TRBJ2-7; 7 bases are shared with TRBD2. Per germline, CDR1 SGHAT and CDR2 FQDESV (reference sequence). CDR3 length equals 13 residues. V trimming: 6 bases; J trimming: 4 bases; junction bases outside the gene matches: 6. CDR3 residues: CASSLREGYEQYF. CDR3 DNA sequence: TGTGCCAGCAGTTTAAGGGAGGGATACGAGCAGTACTTC.

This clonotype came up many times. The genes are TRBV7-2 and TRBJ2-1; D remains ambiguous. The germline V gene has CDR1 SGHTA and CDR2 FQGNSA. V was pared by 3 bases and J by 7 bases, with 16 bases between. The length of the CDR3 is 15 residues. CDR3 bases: TGTGCCAGCAGCTTTGGACCTACCTACCTTAATGAGCAGTTCTTC. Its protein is CASSFGPTYLNEQFF.

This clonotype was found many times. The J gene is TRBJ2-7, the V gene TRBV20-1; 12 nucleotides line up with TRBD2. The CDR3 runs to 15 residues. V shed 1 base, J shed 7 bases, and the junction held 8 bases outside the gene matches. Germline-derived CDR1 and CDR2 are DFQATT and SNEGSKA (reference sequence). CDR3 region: CSARAILGLAGEQYF. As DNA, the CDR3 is TGCAGTGCTAGAGCTATCCTGGGACTAGCGGGTGAGCAGTACTTC.

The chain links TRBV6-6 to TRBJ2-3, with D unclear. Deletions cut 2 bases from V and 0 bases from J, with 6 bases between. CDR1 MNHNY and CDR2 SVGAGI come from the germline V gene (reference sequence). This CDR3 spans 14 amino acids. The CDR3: CASSYPTSTDTQYF. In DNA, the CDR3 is TGTGCCAGCAGTTACCCGACTAGCACAGATACGCAGTATTTT.